Sequencing of this T cell receptor (beta chain) was carried out in a study of T-cell reconstitution after alpha-beta-depleted transplantation in children. Construction of the TCRbeta library involved unique molecular identifiers. TCRdb re-called the PCR reads through MiXCR, storing one row per CDR3 protein. The repertoire holds more than 500,000 distinct CDR3 sequences, with approximately 10% as singletons. Per germline, CDR1 LGHDT and CDR2 YNNKEL (reference sequence). V lost 2 bases, J lost 0 bases, and 5 bases lay in between. The CDR3 sequence is 13 residues long. The clonotype was recovered from a female patient aged 2-10 years who had a stem cell transplant for aplastic anemia, so the T cells may come from the graft donor. The input for sequencing was PBMCs, mostly from graft donor cells, taken 180 days after TCRalphabeta/CD19-depleted stem cell transplant. V usage is TRBV3-1 and J usage is TRBJ2-7, with D hard to call. Here the CDR3 DNA reads TGTGCCAGCAGCCAACGGGTCTCCTACGAGCAGTACTTC. Its translation is CASSQRVSYEQYF.